The present TCR beta chain was sequenced within a study of T cell repertoires in cytomegalovirus infection. The overall study: Carrying CMV and the relevant HLA type showed in public TCR beta signatures.

The J segment lost 4 bases and the V segment lost 3 bases, leaving 7 bases of the junction unmatched. The germline gives CDR1 SQVTM, CDR2 ANQGSEA. There are 14 residues in the CDR3. Details on this clonotype: Its antigen is still unknown.

TCRdb passed the reads through MiXCR, listing each CDR3 protein once. The sample includes 200,000 to 250,000 distinct CDR3 sequences, about 38% of them seen just once. The clonotype comes from a human donor in good health (CMV status not recorded). Some clones in this sample may be carry-over from other donors' samples. The material sequenced was CD8+ T cells from cultured PBMCs, taken from culture after CMV antigen stimulation. J is TRBJ1-1 and V is TRBV29-1; TRBD1 matches at 8 bases. CDR3 region: CSVDRQGLSTEAFF. The DNA of the CDR3 is TGCAGCGTTGACAGACAGGGGCTGAGCACTGAAGCTTTCTTT.